A selection of T cell receptor beta chains follows, all from one sample in a study of T cell changes during pregnancy in multiple sclerosis. Assay used: immunoSEQ multiplex PCR; TCRdb lists only in-frame clones, some missing. The table lists 90,000 or so clones, more than 90% of them singletons. The sample consisted of peripheral blood, taken in the first trimester of pregnancy. These receptors originate from a female donor with multiple sclerosis, enrolled in a pregnancy study. Each CDR3 is given with its conserved first and last residue. The order of the fields is V gene, CDR3 protein.

V gene: TRBV28; CDR3 protein: CASSFAGSNQPQHF
V gene: TRBV2; CDR3 protein: CASRTDTTHQPQHF
V gene: TRBV7-9; CDR3 protein: CASSYLGQGQGYTF
V gene: TRBV2; CDR3 protein: CASSEAGWPQPQHF
V gene: TRBV5-6; CDR3 protein: CASSLRQGTYNEQFF
V gene: TRBV2; CDR3 protein: CASTGTQGNQPQHF
V gene: TRBV14; CDR3 protein: CASSPYLNRAEYGYTF
V gene: TRBV4-1; CDR3 protein: CASSPISVTGTSQYF
V gene: TRBV7-6; CDR3 protein: CASSPPGTDTQYF
V gene: TRBV7-9; CDR3 protein: CASSLAARGQGIHEQYF
V gene: TRBV10-3; CDR3 protein: CASQGESYEQYF
V gene: TRBV25-1; CDR3 protein: CASRKKEDTEAFF
V gene: TRBV5-4; CDR3 protein: CASSLGTSGTETQYF
V gene: TRBV7-9; CDR3 protein: CASSLSHSPGNGYTF
V gene: TRBV5-1; CDR3 protein: CASSTGMVPEQYF
V gene: TRBV6-5; CDR3 protein: CASSAGGYNEQFF